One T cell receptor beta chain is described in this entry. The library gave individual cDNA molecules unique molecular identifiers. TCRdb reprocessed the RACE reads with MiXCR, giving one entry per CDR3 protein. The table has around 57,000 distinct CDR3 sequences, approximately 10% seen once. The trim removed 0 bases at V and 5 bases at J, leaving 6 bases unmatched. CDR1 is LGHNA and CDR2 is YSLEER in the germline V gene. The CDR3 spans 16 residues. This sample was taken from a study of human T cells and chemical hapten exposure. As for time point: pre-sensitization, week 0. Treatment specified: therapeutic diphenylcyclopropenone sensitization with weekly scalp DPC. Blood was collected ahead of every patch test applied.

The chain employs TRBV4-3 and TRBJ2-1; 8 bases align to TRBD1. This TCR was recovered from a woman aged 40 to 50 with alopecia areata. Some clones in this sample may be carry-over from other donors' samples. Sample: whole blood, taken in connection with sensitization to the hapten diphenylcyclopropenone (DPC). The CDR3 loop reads CASSQEGRGLDNEQFF. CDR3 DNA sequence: TGCGCCAGCAGCCAAGAGGGCAGGGGGCTCGACAATGAGCAGTTCTTC.